These 16 T cell receptor beta chains originate from one sample sequenced in a study of TIL therapy for anti-PD-1-resistant metastatic lung cancer (dated by TCRdb to 2020 to 2022). The immunoSEQ v3 hsTCRB kit was used to amplify TCR beta CDR3 regions from genomic DNA through bias-controlled multiplex PCR. TCRdb limited this immuneACCESS table to in-frame rearrangements with V and J called. A share of clones is missing; checked studies link under half to unresolved V genes, and the rest is unexplained. The sample records roughly 54,000 clones, 80% to 90% of which are singletons. The top ten hold 2.6% of the sample. The time point label for this specimen denotes: pre-treatment sample, taken before nivolumab and TIL therapy. Source: blood, taken at baseline. The receptors derive from a person aged 25-80 years with non-small cell lung cancer.

The J gene is TRBJ2-1, the V gene TRBV7-3, with 7 bases matching TRBD2. V shed 5 bases, J shed 6 bases, and the junction held 10 bases outside the gene matches. The CDR3 sequence is 15 residues long. Germline values: CDR1 SGHTA, CDR2 FQGTGA. CDR3 loop: CASSPWLAVGNEQFF. The CDR3 nucleotides are TGTGCCAGCAGCCCTTGGCTAGCGGTAGGCAATGAGCAGTTCTTC.

J is TRBJ1-1 and V is TRBV28, with no clear D. V lost 8 bases, J lost 0 bases, and 10 bases lay in between. The CDR3 consists of 13 residues. The germline gives CDR1 MDHEN, CDR2 SYDVKM. The CDR3, as DNA: TGTGCCAGCTCCCCACATTTGAACACTGAAGCTTTCTTT. Protein product: CASSPHLNTEAFF.

The chain recombines TRBV19 with TRBJ1-4; TRBD1 aligns across 11 bases. This CDR3 region has 14 residues. Looked up from germline, CDR1 is LNHDA and CDR2 is SQIVND (reference sequence). J gave up 7 bases and V 3 bases, and 1 base lay outside the gene matches. DNA for the CDR3: TGTGCCAGTAGTATCGGGACAGGGGGTGAAAAACTGTTTTTT. It translates to CASSIGTGGEKLFF.

The V gene is TRBV19, the J gene TRBJ2-7, with D perhaps TRBD1 (6 bases). Per germline, CDR1 LNHDA and CDR2 SQIVND (reference sequence). The CDR3 covers 14 residues. V dropped 5 bases and J dropped 2 bases, with 13 bases sitting between them. The CDR3 loop is CASSLGAQTYEQYF. The CDR3 DNA sequence: TGTGCCAGTAGTCTGGGGGCCCAGACCTACGAGCAGTACTTC.

The rearrangement links TRBV4-2 to TRBJ2-2; 8 nucleotides line up with TRBD2. The CDR3 loop spans 16 amino acids. Per the germline V gene, CDR1 is LGHNA and CDR2 is YNFKEQ. The V segment lost 0 bases and the J segment 5 bases; nucleotides outside the gene matches: 5. DNA of the CDR3: TGTGCCAGCAGCCAAGATACGGGGGGGGGAACCGGGGAGCTGTTTTTT. This translates into CASSQDTGGGTGELFF.

With regard to this clone: Since no conserved phenylalanine or tryptophan closes the CDR3, a read error is the likely cause. The DNA is left out, because the CDR3 cannot be placed on it with certainty; the CDR3 is given as TCRdb lists it. The rearrangement joins TRBV4-1 to TRBJ1-4; no DNA check was done on the table's D call, TRBD1. The CDR3 totals 13 residues, both ends included. Per germline, CDR1 MGHRA and CDR2 YSYEKL. The CDR3 loop is CASSQFYRDGTLG.

The V gene is TRBV27, the J gene TRBJ2-7; 9 nucleotides match TRBD1. This CDR3 contains 14 residues. Germline assignment: CDR1 MNHEY and CDR2 SMNVEV (reference sequence). V shed 3 bases and J 2 bases; nucleotides not matched to a gene: 2. CDR3 DNA: TGTGCCAGCAGTTTCGGACAGGGGACCTACGAGCAGTACTTC. It codes for CASSFGQGTYEQYF.

A few counts support this clone. The J gene is TRBJ1-2, the V gene TRBV10-2, with D tentatively TRBD1 (6 bases). V lost 3 bases and J lost 6, with 11 bases in between. This CDR3 region has 13 residues. The germline V gene encodes CDR1 WSHSY and CDR2 SAAADI. CDR3 nucleotide sequence: TGCGCCAGCAGTGATTACAGGGATAATGGCTACACCTTC. Residues: CASSDYRDNGYTF.

The chain couples TRBV28 to TRBJ2-7; 7 bases line up with TRBD2. This CDR3 has 14 amino acids. V gave up 4 bases and J gave up 4 bases; unmatched junction bases: 7. The germline V gene has CDR1 MDHEN and CDR2 SYDVKM. CDR3 sequence (DNA): TGTGCCAGCAGTTCCGGGGGAGGGCTATACGAGCAGTACTTC. Its translation is CASSSGGGLYEQYF.

V is TRBV2 and J is TRBJ1-2, with D possibly being TRBD1 (6 bases). V lost 7 bases and J 7 bases, leaving 22 bases between the germline ends. The CDR3 runs 15 residues. The germline V gene encodes CDR1 SNHLY and CDR2 FYNNEI. DNA of the CDR3: TGTGCCAGCAACACTCGAGATAGGCAGGGGTCTGGCTACACCTTC. Its protein is CASNTRDRQGSGYTF.

The CDR3 DNA is TGTGCCAGCAGCTCCCCCCTAGCGAGGGGCACAGATACGCAGTATTTT. Protein sequence: CASSSPLARGTDTQYF. This chain connects TRBV27 to TRBJ2-3; TRBD2 is a possible D gene (6 bases). The CDR3 totals 16 residues. Germline CDR1 reads MNHEY; CDR2 reads SMNVEV (reference sequence). The germline V and J ends were trimmed by 6 bases and 1 base, with 17 bases remaining between them.

The chain joins TRBV11-2 to TRBJ1-3; D is ambiguous. CDR3 length: 14 amino acids. The V gene lost 5 bases and the J gene lost 0 bases, with 8 bases spanning the gap. The germline V gene has CDR1 SGHAT and CDR2 FQNNGV. DNA for the CDR3: TGTGCCAGCAGCCAAAGTTTCTCTGGAAACACCATATATTTT. Protein product: CASSQSFSGNTIYF.

This chain connects TRBV10-3 to TRBJ1-6; possible D gene TRBD1, 6 bases. CDR1 ENHRY and CDR2 SYGVKD come from the germline V gene. V was shortened by 6 bases and J by 7 bases, with 19 bases between the two germline ends. The CDR3 is 16 amino acids. DNA of the CDR3: TGTGCCATCAGGCCGGGGGGGCTACTCCGGAATTCACCCCTCCACTTT. Translated, it gives CAIRPGGLLRNSPLHF.

CDR3 amino acids: CASSGLALTDTQYF. Written as DNA, the CDR3 is TGTGCCAGTTCGGGACTAGCGCTTACAGATACGCAGTATTTT. The J gene is TRBJ2-3, the V gene TRBV19; 10 nucleotides align to TRBD2. This CDR3 has 14 residues. V was clipped by 8 bases and J by 3 bases; unmatched bases: 5. Germline V CDR1 and CDR2: LNHDA, SQIVND (reference sequence). Supplemented by reference TRBV19 and TRBJ2-3, the full variable domain reads DGGITQSPKYLFRKEGQNVTLSCEQNLNHDAMYWYRQDPGQGLRLIYYSQIVNDFQKGDIAEGYSVSREKKESFPLTVTSAQKNPTAFYLCASSGLALTDTQYFGPGTRLTVL.

The chain uses TRBV10-3 and TRBJ2-7; 9 positions agree with TRBD1. With V trimmed by 6 bases and J by 6 bases, 12 bases remained unmatched. The CDR3 sequence is 15 residues long. CDR1 is ENHRY, CDR2 SYGVKD, per germline. CDR3 in amino acids: CAISPSGTGKGEQYF. CDR3 DNA: TGTGCCATCAGCCCCTCCGGGACAGGGAAGGGCGAGCAGTACTTC.

This chain joins TRBV5-5 and TRBJ1-1; perhaps TRBD1 as D (6 bases). V shed 0 bases and J shed 1 base, with 10 bases lying between them. This CDR3 comprises 15 residues. Germline V lookup: CDR1 SGHKS, CDR2 YYEKEE (reference sequence). This CDR3 reads CASSLGGQQNTEAFF. The CDR3 DNA sequence: TGTGCCAGCAGCTTGGGAGGACAGCAGAACACTGAAGCTTTCTTT.